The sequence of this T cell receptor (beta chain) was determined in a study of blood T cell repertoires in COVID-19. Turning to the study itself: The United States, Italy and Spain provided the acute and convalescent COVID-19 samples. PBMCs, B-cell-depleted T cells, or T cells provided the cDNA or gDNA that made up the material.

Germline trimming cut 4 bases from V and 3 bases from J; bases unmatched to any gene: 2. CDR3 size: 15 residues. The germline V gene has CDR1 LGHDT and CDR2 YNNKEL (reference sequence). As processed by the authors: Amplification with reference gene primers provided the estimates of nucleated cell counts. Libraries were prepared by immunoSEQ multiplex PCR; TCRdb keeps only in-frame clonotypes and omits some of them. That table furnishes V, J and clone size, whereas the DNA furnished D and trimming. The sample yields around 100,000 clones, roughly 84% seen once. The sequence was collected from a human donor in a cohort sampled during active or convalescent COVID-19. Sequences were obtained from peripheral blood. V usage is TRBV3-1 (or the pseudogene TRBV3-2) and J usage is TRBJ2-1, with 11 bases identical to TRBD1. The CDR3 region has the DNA TGTGCCAGCAGCCGGGGGACAGGGGGCTACAATGAGCAGTTCTTC. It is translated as CASSRGTGGYNEQFF.